This T cell receptor beta chain derives from a study of T cells in Graves' hyperthyroidism and ophthalmopathy. There were TCR beta CDR3 regions amplified from RNA transcripts. TCR CDR3 regions were first amplified by RT-PCR with HTBI primers. TCRdb called the multiplex PCR reads again in MiXCR, with one record for every CDR3 protein. The table shows 300,000 or so distinct CDR3 sequences, with roughly 17% occurring only once. In its sample, this clonotype was seen many times. The germline gives CDR1 SGHAT, CDR2 FQNNGV. This CDR3 spans 15 amino acids. V was clipped by 7 bases and J by 0 bases, with 14 bases between them.

This receptor was obtained from a man aged 25-45 years with Graves' hyperthyroidism. The chain uses TRBV11-2 and TRBJ2-3, with a possible D match to TRBD1 (6 bases). Input material: blood. The CDR3 loop reads CASTPNRVSTDTQYF. CDR3 DNA sequence: TGTGCCAGCACTCCAAACAGGGTGAGCACAGATACGCAGTATTTT.